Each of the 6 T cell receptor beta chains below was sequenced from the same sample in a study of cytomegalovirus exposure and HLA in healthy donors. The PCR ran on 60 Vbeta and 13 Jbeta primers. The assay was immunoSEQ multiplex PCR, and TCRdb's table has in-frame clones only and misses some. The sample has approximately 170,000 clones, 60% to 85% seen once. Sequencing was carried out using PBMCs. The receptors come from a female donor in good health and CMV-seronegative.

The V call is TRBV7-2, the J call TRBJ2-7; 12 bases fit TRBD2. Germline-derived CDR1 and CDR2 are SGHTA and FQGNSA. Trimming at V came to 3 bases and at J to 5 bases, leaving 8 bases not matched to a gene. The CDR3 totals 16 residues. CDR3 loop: CASSFGLAGWSDEQYF. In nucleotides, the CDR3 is TGTGCCAGCAGCTTTGGACTAGCGGGGTGGAGTGACGAGCAGTACTTC.

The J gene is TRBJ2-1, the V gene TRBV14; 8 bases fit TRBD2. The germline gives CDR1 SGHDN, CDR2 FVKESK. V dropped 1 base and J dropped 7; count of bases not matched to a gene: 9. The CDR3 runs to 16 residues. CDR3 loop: CASSQGRGLGINEQFF. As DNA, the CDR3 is TGTGCCAGCAGCCAAGGGAGGGGACTAGGAATTAATGAGCAGTTCTTC.

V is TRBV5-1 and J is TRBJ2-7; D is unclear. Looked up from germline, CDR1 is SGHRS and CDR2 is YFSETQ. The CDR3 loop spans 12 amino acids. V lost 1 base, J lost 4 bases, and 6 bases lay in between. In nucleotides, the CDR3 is TGCGCCAGCAGCTTGTCCAATTACGAGCAGTACTTC. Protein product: CASSLSNYEQYF. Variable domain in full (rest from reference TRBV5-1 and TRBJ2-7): KAGVTQTPRYLIKTRGQQVTLSCSPISGHRSVSWYQQTPGQGLQFLFEYFSETQRNKGNFPGRFSGRQFSNSRSEMNVSTLELGDSALYLCASSLSNYEQYFGPGTRLTVT.

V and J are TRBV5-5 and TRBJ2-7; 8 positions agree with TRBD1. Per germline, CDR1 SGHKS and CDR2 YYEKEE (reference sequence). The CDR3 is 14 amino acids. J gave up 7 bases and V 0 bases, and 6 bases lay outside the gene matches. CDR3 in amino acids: CASSLAQGVGEQYF. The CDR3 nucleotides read TGTGCCAGCAGCTTGGCACAGGGGGTCGGGGAGCAGTACTTC.

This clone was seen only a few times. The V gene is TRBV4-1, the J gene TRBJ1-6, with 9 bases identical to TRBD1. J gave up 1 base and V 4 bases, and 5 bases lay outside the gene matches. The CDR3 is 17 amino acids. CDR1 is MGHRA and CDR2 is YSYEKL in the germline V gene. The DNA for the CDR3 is TGCGCCAGCAGCCCTTCGACAGGGGGGTCCTATAATTCACCCCTCCACTTT. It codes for CASSPSTGGSYNSPLHF.

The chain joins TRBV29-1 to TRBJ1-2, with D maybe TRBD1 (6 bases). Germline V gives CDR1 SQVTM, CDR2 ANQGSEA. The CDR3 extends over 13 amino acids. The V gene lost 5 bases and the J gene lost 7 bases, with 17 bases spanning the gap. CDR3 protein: CSVLHTGTSGYTF. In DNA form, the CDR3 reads TGCAGCGTTCTACATACAGGGACGAGTGGCTACACCTTC.